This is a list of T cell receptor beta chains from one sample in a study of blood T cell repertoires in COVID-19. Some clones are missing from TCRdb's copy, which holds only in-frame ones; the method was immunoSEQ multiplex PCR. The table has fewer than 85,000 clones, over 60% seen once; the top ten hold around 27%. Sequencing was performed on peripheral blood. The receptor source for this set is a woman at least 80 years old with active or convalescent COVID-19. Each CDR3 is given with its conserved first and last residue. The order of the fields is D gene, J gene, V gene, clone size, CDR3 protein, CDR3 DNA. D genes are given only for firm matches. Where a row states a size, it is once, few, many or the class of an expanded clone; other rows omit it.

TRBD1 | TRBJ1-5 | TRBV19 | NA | CASSIETGGVTKLILNQPQHF | TGTGCCAGTAGTATAGAGACAGGGGGCGTTACAAAATTGATCTTAAATCAGCCCCAGCATTTT
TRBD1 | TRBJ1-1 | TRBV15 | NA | CATSVDRGRNTEAFF | TGTGCCACCAGCGTAGACAGGGGGAGGAACACTGAAGCTTTCTTT
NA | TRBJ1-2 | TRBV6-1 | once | CASSEWAGLNYGYTF | TGTGCCAGCAGTGAATGGGCAGGACTGAACTATGGCTACACCTTC
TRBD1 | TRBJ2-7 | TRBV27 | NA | CASGHRGYYEQYF | TGTGCCAGCGGACACAGGGGCTATTACGAGCAGTACTTC
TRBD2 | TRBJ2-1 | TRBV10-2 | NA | CASRLAGSTYNEQFF | TGCGCCAGCAGATTAGCGGGGAGCACGTACAATGAGCAGTTCTTC
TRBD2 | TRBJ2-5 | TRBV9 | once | CASSVALGASGGSQETQYF | TGTGCCAGCAGCGTAGCTTTGGGGGCTAGCGGGGGGTCACAAGAGACCCAGTACTTC
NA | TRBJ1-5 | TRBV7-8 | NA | CASRNGGGSQPQHF | TGTGCCAGCAGAAACGGGGGGGGCTCTCAGCCCCAGCATTTT
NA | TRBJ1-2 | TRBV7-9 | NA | CASSLDQNGYTF | TGTGCCAGCAGCTTAGACCAGAATGGCTACACCTTC
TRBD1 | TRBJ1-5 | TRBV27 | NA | CASSRTGAWNQPQHF | TGTGCCAGCAGCAGGACAGGAGCCTGGAATCAGCCCCAGCATTTT
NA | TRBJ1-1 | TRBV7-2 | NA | CASSLDYKKSNTEAFF | TGTGCCAGCAGCTTAGATTACAAGAAATCGAACACTGAAGCTTTCTTT
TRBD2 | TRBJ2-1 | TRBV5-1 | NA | CASSVSGGGGEQFF | TGCGCCAGCAGCGTTAGCGGGGGGGGCGGTGAGCAGTTCTTC
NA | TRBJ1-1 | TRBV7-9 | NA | CASIQPRVGNTEAFF | TGTGCCAGCATCCAGCCCCGGGTTGGTAACACTGAAGCTTTCTTT
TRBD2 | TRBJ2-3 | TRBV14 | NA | CASSQEARGGSTDTQYF | TGTGCCAGCAGCCAAGAGGCACGGGGGGGTAGCACAGATACGCAGTATTTT
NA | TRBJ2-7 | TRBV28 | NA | CASGAVYEQYF | TGTGCCAGCGGGGCGGTTTACGAGCAGTACTTC
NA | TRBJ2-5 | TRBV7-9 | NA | CASSPPSQETQYF | TGTGCCAGCAGCCCTCCCAGCCAAGAGACCCAGTACTTC
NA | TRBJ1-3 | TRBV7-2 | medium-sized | CASSLQQSSGNTIYF | TGTGCCAGCAGCTTACAACAGAGCTCTGGAAACACCATATATTTT
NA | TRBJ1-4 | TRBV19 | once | CASKGSGTKDEKLFF | TGTGCCAGTAAGGGTTCAGGGACTAAGGATGAAAAACTGTTTTTT
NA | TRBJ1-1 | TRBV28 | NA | CASSLYQGGGGTEAFF | TGTGCCAGCAGTTTATACCAAGGGGGGGGAGGCACTGAAGCTTTCTTT
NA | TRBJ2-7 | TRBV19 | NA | CASSIRVTSYEQYF | TGTGCCAGTAGTATTAGAGTCACTTCCTACGAGCAGTACTTC
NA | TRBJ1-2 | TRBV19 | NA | CASSIQGAERGYTF | TGTGCCAGTAGTATACAAGGGGCAGAAAGGGGCTACACCTTC
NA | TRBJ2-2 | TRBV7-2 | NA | CASSYGRGTGELFF | TGTGCCAGCAGTTACGGAAGAGGCACCGGGGAGCTGTTTTTT
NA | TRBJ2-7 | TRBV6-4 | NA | CASSVNSGYEQYF | TGTGCCAGCAGTGTGAACAGCGGCTACGAGCAGTACTTC
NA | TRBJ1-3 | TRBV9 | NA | CASTRPGSGNTIYF | TGTGCCAGCACGCGGCCGGGCTCTGGAAACACCATATATTTT
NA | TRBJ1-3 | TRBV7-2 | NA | CASSLGGHLGNTIYF | TGTGCCAGCAGCTTAGGGGGACACTTAGGGAACACCATATATTTT
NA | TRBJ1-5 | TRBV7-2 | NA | CASSSRPRGFQPQHF | TGTGCCAGCAGCTCCAGGCCCAGGGGTTTTCAGCCCCAGCATTTT
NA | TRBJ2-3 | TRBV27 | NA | CASSLRRGGSTDTQYF | TGTGCCAGCAGTTTAAGGAGGGGGGGGAGCACAGATACGCAGTATTTT
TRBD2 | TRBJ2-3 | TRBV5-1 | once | CASSLWAGGGGTDTQYF | TGCGCCAGCAGCTTGTGGGCTGGCGGGGGGGGCACAGATACGCAGTATTTT